Listed here are 13 T cell receptor beta chains from one sample, sequenced in a study of OX40 agonist ivuxolimab in advanced cancers. Some clones are missing from TCRdb's copy, which holds only in-frame ones; the method was immunoSEQ multiplex PCR. Of 60,000 to 75,000 clones in the sample, around 90% were seen once. Sequenced material: CD4+ or CD8+ T cells sorted from blood, taken in a trial of the OX40 agonist ivuxolimab. Every receptor here comes from an adult with an advanced solid tumor such as melanoma, head and neck, liver or kidney cancer.

The chain is built from TRBV28 and TRBJ2-1, with a weak D call TRBD1 (6 bases). The germline V and J ends were trimmed by 5 bases and 7 bases, with 15 bases remaining between them. The V gene's germline CDR1 is MDHEN and CDR2 SYDVKM. The CDR3 is made up of 14 amino acids. The CDR3 sequence is CASSPQDRTNEQFF. The CDR3 region has the DNA TGTGCCAGCAGTCCTCAGGACAGAACAAATGAGCAGTTCTTC.

This clone showed up just a few times. The rearrangement links TRBV6-5 to TRBJ1-1; a possible D gene is TRBD1 (5 bases). Deletions cut 5 bases from V and 2 bases from J, with 9 bases between. CDR3 length: 13 amino acids. Looked up from germline, CDR1 is MNHEY and CDR2 is SVGAGI. CDR3 in amino acids: CASSETENTEAFF. The CDR3, as DNA: TGTGCCAGCAGTGAGACAGAAAACACTGAAGCTTTCTTT.

The V and J genes are TRBV19 and TRBJ2-1, with TRBD2 identical over 8 bases. Looked up from germline, CDR1 is LNHDA and CDR2 is SQIVND (reference sequence). The CDR3 has 14 amino acids. With V trimmed by 5 bases and J by 4 bases, 4 bases remained unmatched. Here the CDR3 reads CASSLSGGYNEQFF. The CDR3 coding sequence is TGTGCCAGTAGTTTATCGGGAGGGTACAATGAGCAGTTCTTC. Together with reference TRBV19 and TRBJ2-1, the CDR3 gives the full variable domain: DGGITQSPKYLFRKEGQNVTLSCEQNLNHDAMYWYRQDPGQGLRLIYYSQIVNDFQKGDIAEGYSVSREKKESFPLTVTSAQKNPTAFYLCASSLSGGYNEQFFGPGTRLTVL.

The chain carries TRBV7-6 and TRBJ2-7; no definite D call. With 5 bases removed from V and 0 bases from J, the gap between germline ends came to 11 bases. Germline V gives CDR1 SGHVS, CDR2 FNYEAQ. The CDR3 length is 14 residues. Here the CDR3 DNA reads TGTGCCAGCAGCCCCGGGCCTTTCTCCTACGAGCAGTACGTC. Its protein is CASSPGPFSYEQYV.

The J gene is TRBJ1-5, the V gene TRBV19; unclear D gene. V was clipped by 8 bases and J by 0 bases, with 14 bases between them. The CDR3 has 15 amino acids. Germline V gene sequence: CDR1 LNHDA, CDR2 SQIVND (reference sequence). CDR3 nucleotide sequence: TGTGCCAGTCTAGGTTGGCATAATAGCAATCAGCCCCAGCATTTT. Translating it yields CASLGWHNSNQPQHF. Drawing the rest from reference TRBV19 and TRBJ1-5, the complete variable domain is DGGITQSPKYLFRKEGQNVTLSCEQNLNHDAMYWYRQDPGQGLRLIYYSQIVNDFQKGDIAEGYSVSREKKESFPLTVTSAQKNPTAFYLCASLGWHNSNQPQHFGDGTRLSIL.

The genes are TRBV7-9 and TRBJ1-2, with 8 bases matching TRBD1. The CDR3 contains 14 residues. Per the germline V gene, CDR1 is SEHNR and CDR2 is FQNEAQ (reference sequence). Losses at the gene ends were 4 bases for V and 6 bases for J; bases not matched to a gene: 7. Here the CDR3 DNA reads TGTGCCAGCAGCTGGATGGGACAGGAGGATGGCTACACCTTC. Protein: CASSWMGQEDGYTF.

The V call is TRBV4-1, the J call TRBJ2-5; D unresolved. The germline CDR1 and CDR2 sequences are MGHRA and YSYEKL. The V end lost 1 base, the J end lost 2 bases, and 17 bases lay between the germline ends. The CDR3 is made up of 17 amino acids. In DNA form, the CDR3 reads TGCGCCAGCAGCCAAGTGCTTGATATGGGCATACAAGAGACCCAGTACTTC. Protein product: CASSQVLDMGIQETQYF.

The chain carries TRBV27 and TRBJ2-2; the match to TRBD2 covers 7 bases. CDR3 size: 14 residues. CDR1 is MNHEY, CDR2 SMNVEV, per germline (reference sequence). Written as DNA, the CDR3 is TGTGCTACTAGCGCCCATCCGTACGCCGGGGAGCTGTTTTTT. Translating it yields CATSAHPYAGELFF.

This clone has only a few counts. J is TRBJ2-7 and V is TRBV11-1, with a tentative D call TRBD2 (5 bases). CDR1 SGHAT and CDR2 FQDESV come from the germline V gene (reference sequence). This CDR3 comprises 14 residues. Trimming removed 5 bases at V and 3 bases at J, with 14 bases between. The CDR3 is CASSPSPGFYEQYF. Written as DNA, the CDR3 is TGTGCCAGCAGCCCAAGTCCGGGGTTCTACGAGCAGTACTTC.

Here the CDR3 reads CASSVPASYEQYF. As DNA, the CDR3 is TGTGCCAGCAGTGTCCCCGCATCCTACGAGCAGTACTTC. This chain uses TRBV9 with TRBJ2-7; D is unclear. Trimming shortened V by 5 bases and J by 1 base, and 10 bases separated the two germline ends. This CDR3 has 13 residues. Germline V gene lookup returns CDR1 SGDLS and CDR2 YYNGEE.

The chain employs TRBV19 and TRBJ2-1, with D hard to call. V gave up 5 bases and J gave up 3 bases, with 11 bases separating them. Per germline, CDR1 LNHDA and CDR2 SQIVND (reference sequence). This CDR3 is built from 14 residues. The CDR3 DNA reads TGTGCCAGTAGTTTAGGAAACTTCTACAATGAGCAGTTCTTC. Residues: CASSLGNFYNEQFF.

This sequence joins TRBV19 and TRBJ1-1; a weak D match, TRBD1 (6 bases). V was clipped by 9 bases and J by 0 bases, with 11 bases between them. Looked up from germline, CDR1 is LNHDA and CDR2 is SQIVND (reference sequence). The CDR3 length is 13 residues. CDR3 DNA: TGTGCCAGCAACAGGGCACTGAACACTGAAGCTTTCTTT. Protein: CASNRALNTEAFF.

The CDR3 DNA follows: TGTGCCAGCACCTACCTCGGGCAGGATTTCACCGGGGAGCTGTTTTTT. Translation: CASTYLGQDFTGELFF. The chain couples TRBV7-9 to TRBJ2-2; D unresolved. This CDR3 has 16 amino acids. V dropped 7 bases and J dropped 4 bases, with 19 bases sitting between them. Germline loops: CDR1 SEHNR, CDR2 FQNEAQ (reference sequence).